This T cell receptor beta chain stems from a study of monozygotic twins with inflammatory bowel disease. Findings and caveats of the study: Repertoire similarity did not separate concordant from discordant twins, possibly from limited power.

Collection of a 2.5 ml blood sample took place per donor. Investigators extracted total RNA from whole blood and did not sort T cells. Concerning this clonotype itself: Its antigen is still unknown.

In germline, CDR1 is SGHRS, CDR2 YFSETQ. The CDR3 spans 16 residues. Samples each yielded cDNA through eight separate reactions. Reprocessing the 5' RACE reads, TCRdb reports a single entry for every CDR3 protein and omits DNA. The listing records approximately 400,000 distinct CDR3 sequences. The V call is TRBV5-1, the J call TRBJ2-3. Sequenced material: blood. The source of this sequence is a human donor with ulcerative colitis or Crohn's disease, or a healthy co-twin of an affected twin (not recorded which). Here the CDR3 reads CASSLAVSEYTDTQYF.